This T cell receptor beta chain was identified in a study of cytomegalovirus exposure and HLA in healthy donors. About the research overall: Researchers found that roughly 81% of 398 genotyped donors fell within the Caucasian-associated ancestry cluster. General observations from the study: Certain sequence variants were highly shared and formed a cluster, and this cluster was likely a sequencing artifact. TCR beta chains associated with HLA were, in a later analysis, more clonally expanded than equally common others.

About this clone itself: What it binds is unknown.

CDR1 and CDR2 from the germline V gene are SGHVS and FNYEAQ. With 4 bases removed from V and 6 bases from J, the gap between germline ends came to 13 bases. The CDR3 consists of 14 residues. 13 Jbeta primers and 60 Vbeta primers were used for the PCR. Produced via immunoSEQ multiplex PCR; TCRdb's table is partial and in-frame only. The repertoire includes hundreds of thousands of clones, roughly 84% of them detected once, and just over 1.4% sits in the top ten. The chain is built from TRBV7-6 and TRBJ2-1, with a weak D call TRBD1 (6 bases). This clonotype originated in a girl between 5 and 17 years old in good health and CMV-seronegative. The sample was PBMCs. The CDR3 region has the DNA TGTGCCAGCAGCTCCCGACAGGACCTCAATGAGCAGTTCTTC. It is translated as CASSSRQDLNEQFF. The whole variable domain, filled in from reference TRBV7-6 and TRBJ2-1, reads GAGVSQSPRYKVTKRGQDVALRCDPISGHVSLYWYRQALGQGPEFLTYFNYEAQQDKSGLPNDRFSAERPEGSISTLTIQRTEQRDSAMYRCASSSRQDLNEQFFGPGTRLTVL.